These 28 T cell receptor beta chains were sequenced from one sample in a study of molecular identifiers for immune sequencing clone quantification. TCRdb recomputed calls from the PCR reads with MiXCR, one row per CDR3 protein. This sample has around 40,000 distinct CDR3 sequences, with 19% found just once. Sequences were obtained from naive CD8+ T cells from blood, with Jurkat cell RNA spiked in. Noted subset: FACS-sorted CD8+CD4-CCR7+CD45RA+ naive T cells. The receptors were sampled from a human donor in good health. Some libraries in this study had Jurkat cell RNA spiked in.

In this sample, this clonotype turned up many times. The chain uses TRBV7-9 and TRBJ2-2, with D possibly matching TRBD1 (6 bases). Germline V gives CDR1 SEHNR, CDR2 FQNEAQ (reference sequence). The CDR3 is 17 residues long. Trimming pared 2 bases from V and 4 bases from J, leaving 17 bases between. The CDR3 loop is CASSLLLQGLGTGELFF. The CDR3 bases are TGTGCCAGCAGCTTACTCCTACAGGGTCTCGGCACCGGGGAGCTGTTTTTT.

This clonotype was recorded only once. A much larger clonotype is one base distant, so this may be a read error. V gene TRBV6-5 combines with J gene TRBJ2-7; D uncertain. CDR3 length: 13 residues. Germline V gene lookup returns CDR1 MNHEY and CDR2 SVGAGI. The chain's CDR3 is CASSYSYSYGQYF. The CDR3 DNA reads TGTGCCAGCAGTTACTCCTATAGCTACGGGCAGTACTTC.

For this clonotype: A much more abundant neighbour one base away suggests this may be a read error. In DNA form, the CDR3 reads TGTGCCCGCAGCGGGGACTACGACAATGAGCAGTTCTTC. Translation: CARSGDYDNEQFF. The chain joins TRBV5-6 to TRBJ2-1, with 7 positions matching TRBD2. Germline CDR1 is SGHDT and CDR2 is YYEEEE. The CDR3 is made up of 13 amino acids. Supplemented by reference TRBV5-6 and TRBJ2-1, the full variable domain reads DAGVTQSPTHLIKTRGQQVTLRCSPKSGHDTVSWYQQALGQGPQFIFQYYEEEERQRGNFPDRFSGHQFPNYSSELNVNALLLGDSALYLCARSGDYDNEQFFGPGTRLTVL.

With respect to this clonotype: Being one base from a much bigger clone, this may be a read error. The rearrangement links TRBV28 to TRBJ2-5; D may be TRBD1 or TRBD2 (5 bases each). This CDR3 has 12 amino acids. CDR1 is MDHEN, CDR2 SYDVKM, per germline. This CDR3 is CAGSIGTKTQYF. CDR3 nucleotides: TGTGCCGGCAGCATAGGGACGAAGACCCAGTACTTC.

This clonotype was counted at least ten times. V and J are TRBV5-5 and TRBJ2-7; 7 bases agree with TRBD1. The germline V gene has CDR1 SGHKS and CDR2 YYEKEE (reference sequence). The CDR3 contains 15 residues. Trimming cost V 3 bases and J 3 bases; bases outside gene matches: 9. DNA of the CDR3: TGTGCCAGCAGCTGGACCCCGACAGGGATCTACGAGCAGTACTTC. Translation gives CASSWTPTGIYEQYF.

In this sample, this clonotype turned up many times. The rearrangement uses TRBV7-9 and TRBJ2-2; no firm D call. The V gene's germline CDR1 is SEHNR and CDR2 FQNEAQ (reference sequence). Trimming took off 4 bases at V and 0 bases at J, with 12 bases between the two ends. The CDR3 is 16 residues long. CDR3 region: CASSSGSPTNTGELFF. CDR3 in DNA: TGTGCCAGCAGCTCCGGCAGTCCAACGAACACCGGGGAGCTGTTTTTT.

This clonotype has at least ten counts. This chain uses TRBV27 with TRBJ2-3, with D tentatively TRBD2 (6 bases). The germline V and J ends were trimmed by 8 bases and 7 bases, with 19 bases remaining between them. CDR3 size: 14 residues. From germline, CDR1 is MNHEY and CDR2 SMNVEV (reference sequence). The CDR3 loop is CASGNLFGGNTQYF. CDR3 sequence (DNA): TGTGCCAGCGGGAACTTGTTTGGGGGGAATACGCAGTATTTT.

At least ten counts were recorded for this clonotype. The chain combines TRBV19 with TRBJ1-5; a weak D match, TRBD1 (6 bases). V lost 2 bases, J lost 4 bases, and 15 bases lay in between. The CDR3 has 16 residues. Looked up from germline, CDR1 is LNHDA and CDR2 is SQIVND (reference sequence). The CDR3: CASSISRGLWNQPQHF. In DNA form, the CDR3 reads TGTGCCAGTAGTATAAGCAGGGGATTATGGAATCAGCCCCAGCATTTT.

This clonotype occurred many times. This chain connects TRBV28 to TRBJ2-2; no reliable D call. Germline CDR1 MDHEN, CDR2 SYDVKM. This CDR3 has 14 residues. Trimming shortened V by 5 bases and J by 5 bases, and 12 bases separated the two germline ends. This chain's CDR3 is CASSLRERTGELFF. CDR3 nucleotide sequence: TGTGCCAGCAGTCTCCGAGAGAGGACCGGGGAGCTGTTTTTT.

In this sample, this clonotype turned up many times. V usage is TRBV6-2 or TRBV6-3 and J usage is TRBJ2-3, with no clear D. The germline V and J ends were trimmed by 5 bases and 6 bases, with 9 bases remaining between them. The CDR3 length is 12 residues. The germline gives CDR1 MNHEY, CDR2 SVGEGT. Here the CDR3 reads CASSKSSDTQYF. CDR3 nucleotide sequence: TGTGCCAGCAGTAAAAGTTCGGATACGCAGTATTTT.

This clonotype was seen many times. The V gene is TRBV6-5, the J gene TRBJ2-5; a possible D gene is TRBD1 (8 bases). Deletions cut 4 bases from V and 5 bases from J, with 17 bases between. The germline V gene has CDR1 MNHEY and CDR2 SVGAGI. The CDR3 is 15 amino acids. The CDR3 loop is CASSSTGGGSETQYF. The CDR3 DNA sequence: TGTGCCAGCAGTTCCACAGGGGGGGGATCCGAGACCCAGTACTTC.

This clonotype was observed many times. The V call is TRBV14, the J call TRBJ2-7; possible D gene TRBD2, 5 bases. CDR1 is SGHDN and CDR2 is FVKESK in the germline V gene. Trimming took 1 base from V and 6 from J, leaving 10 bases between them. The CDR3 contains 13 residues. The CDR3 is CASSQVAGSEQYF. The CDR3 nucleotides are TGTGCCAGCAGCCAAGTTGCGGGTTCCGAGCAGTACTTC.

There are many counts of this clonotype. V gene TRBV4-1 combines with J gene TRBJ2-3; 8 nucleotides align to TRBD1. CDR1 is MGHRA, CDR2 YSYEKL, per germline. The V segment lost 0 bases and the J segment 5 bases; nucleotides outside the gene matches: 7. This CDR3 has 16 residues. The CDR3 bases are TGCGCCAGCAGCCAAGAAGGACAGGGAAATCGAGATACGCAGTATTTT. Translation gives CASSQEGQGNRDTQYF.

This clonotype was picked up many times. The V and J genes are TRBV19 and TRBJ1-1; D is undetermined. Germline V CDR1 and CDR2: LNHDA, SQIVND (reference sequence). Trimming left V 6 bases short and J 0 bases short, with 8 bases between. The CDR3 loop spans 13 amino acids. DNA of the CDR3: TGTGCCAGTAGGGACGGACTGAACACTGAAGCTTTCTTT. Protein product: CASRDGLNTEAFF.

The V gene is TRBV7-9, the J gene TRBJ2-1, with D tentatively TRBD1 (7 bases). V was clipped by 5 bases and J by 4 bases, with 9 bases between them. Germline V lookup: CDR1 SEHNR, CDR2 FQNEAQ (reference sequence). This CDR3 comprises 13 residues. The CDR3 sequence: CASSAGQYNEQFF. CDR3 DNA: TGTGCCAGCAGCGCGGGACAGTACAATGAGCAGTTCTTC.

At least ten counts were recorded for this clonotype. The CDR3, as DNA: TGCAGCGTTGAAATGGCCGATCGATACGAGCAGTACTTC. Its protein product is CSVEMADRYEQYF. V gene TRBV29-1 combines with J gene TRBJ2-7, with unresolved D. The germline V gene has CDR1 SQVTM and CDR2 ANQGSEA. Trimming took off 2 bases at V and 4 bases at J, with 12 bases between the two ends. This CDR3 contains 13 residues.

For this clonotype: One base away lies a much larger clone, so this may be a sequencing read error. The chain couples TRBV20-1 to TRBJ2-7, with D maybe TRBD1 (5 bases). The V end lost 0 bases, the J end lost 7 bases, and 16 bases lay between the germline ends. The CDR3 runs to 14 residues. Germline V gene data show CDR1 as DFQATT and CDR2 as SNEGSKA (reference sequence). The CDR3 DNA is TGCAGTGCTAGAGATAGGAAGGGGTCCGTGGAGCAGTACTTC. Translating it yields CSARDRKGSVEQYF.

A remark on this clonotype: It may be a read error: a sequence one base away is much more abundant. V usage is TRBV7-2 and J usage is TRBJ2-5; D perhaps matches TRBD2 (6 bases). The CDR3 is made up of 16 amino acids. Trimming took 3 bases from V and 5 from J, leaving 19 bases between them. CDR1 SGHTA and CDR2 FQGNSA come from the germline V gene. The CDR3 region is CASSLVLTGVQETQYF. For the CDR3, the DNA is TGTGCCAGCAGCTTGGTACTAACGGGAGTTCAGGAGACCCAGTACTTC.

With regard to this clonotype: This clone may be a read error of a much larger clone one base away. The rearrangement links TRBV28 to TRBJ2-7; D is perhaps TRBD2 (5 bases). The germline gives CDR1 MDHEN, CDR2 SYDVKM. CDR3 length: 11 residues. The V and J ends lost 8 bases and 12 bases respectively, with 17 bases between them. The CDR3 is CASGSRGRAYF. In DNA, the CDR3 is TGTGCCAGCGGGTCCCGGGGAAGGGCGTACTTC.

The gene calls are TRBV4-3 and TRBJ2-3, with 10 bases matching TRBD2. This CDR3 has 17 amino acids. The V gene's germline CDR1 is LGHNA and CDR2 YSLEER. The J segment lost 0 bases and the V segment lost 0 bases, leaving 3 bases of the junction unmatched. The DNA for the CDR3 is TGCGCCAGCAGCCAAGAAGAAGCGGGAGGGAGCACAGATACGCAGTATTTT. Encoded protein: CASSQEEAGGSTDTQYF.

This clonotype came up many times. CDR3 residues: CASSLGSYTEAFF. The CDR3 nucleotides read TGTGCCAGCAGCTTGGGCAGCTACACTGAAGCTTTCTTT. The chain carries TRBV5-4 and TRBJ1-1; D is uncertain. V lost 0 bases to trimming and J lost 3 bases, with 6 bases between them. This CDR3 region has 13 residues. Germline V CDR1 and CDR2: SGHNT, YYREEE (reference sequence).

This clonotype has just one count. One end of the junction varies from germline; a read error may be responsible. Written as DNA, the CDR3 is TGTGCCTGCAGTGGAGGGGACGACACAGATACGCAGTATTTT. Protein sequence: CACSGGDDTDTQYF. V and J are TRBV2 and TRBJ2-3, with D possibly being TRBD2 (6 bases). There are 14 residues in the CDR3. Germline loops: CDR1 SNHLY, CDR2 FYNNEI.

The table lists this clonotype with many counts. CDR3: CASSSRQGISPYEQYF. CDR3 nucleotide sequence: TGTGCCAGCAGTTCCCGACAGGGGATATCCCCCTACGAGCAGTACTTC. The chain joins TRBV28 to TRBJ2-7; TRBD1 matches at 8 bases. Germline CDR1 is MDHEN and CDR2 is SYDVKM. The CDR3 contains 16 residues. V trimming: 4 bases; J trimming: 2 bases; junction bases outside the gene matches: 10.

In its sample, this clonotype was seen many times. This chain uses TRBV5-4 with TRBJ2-3, with D tentatively TRBD1 (7 bases). The CDR3 is 15 residues long. V was pared by 5 bases and J by 1 base, with 14 bases between. The germline gives CDR1 SGHNT, CDR2 YYREEE (reference sequence). CDR3 sequence: CASSSDREGTDTQYF. The CDR3 coding sequence is TGTGCCAGCAGTTCCGACAGGGAGGGCACAGATACGCAGTATTTT.

The table lists this clonotype with a few counts. The chain is built from TRBV7-8 and TRBJ2-5; D is undetermined. CDR3 length equals 15 residues. The germline CDR1 and CDR2 sequences are SGHVS and FQNEAQ. V was trimmed by 1 base and J by 0 bases, leaving 9 bases between them. CDR3 residues: CASSLEFGHQETQYF. For the CDR3, the DNA is TGTGCCAGCAGCTTAGAATTCGGACACCAAGAGACCCAGTACTTC.

This clonotype was counted at least ten times. This chain connects TRBV7-9 to TRBJ2-1, with 12 nucleotides matching TRBD2. Looked up from germline, CDR1 is SEHNR and CDR2 is FQNEAQ (reference sequence). J was trimmed by 1 base and V by 6 bases; bases with no gene match: 4. The CDR3 consists of 16 residues. CDR3 bases: TGTGCCAGCAGACAACTAGCGGGAGGATCCTACAATGAGCAGTTCTTC. It codes for CASRQLAGGSYNEQFF.

This sequence joins TRBV2 and TRBJ2-7; a weak D match, TRBD1 (7 bases). Germline V gene sequence: CDR1 SNHLY, CDR2 FYNNEI. There are 15 residues in the CDR3. V lost 6 bases and J lost 5, with 20 bases in between. The CDR3 sequence: CASSEAGGSLHEQYF. The CDR3 nucleotides read TGTGCCAGCAGCGAGGCAGGGGGGTCCCTCCACGAGCAGTACTTC.

This clonotype has just a few counts. The genes are TRBV27 and TRBJ2-2; 7 nucleotides align to TRBD1. The CDR3 is made up of 14 amino acids. Germline lookup yields CDR1 MNHEY and CDR2 SMNVEV (reference sequence). V lost 2 bases to trimming and J lost 5 bases; unmatched junction nucleotides: 2. CDR3 sequence reads: CASSLARGTGELFF. The CDR3 DNA reads TGTGCCAGCAGTTTAGCCAGGGGGACCGGGGAGCTGTTTTTT.